This T cell receptor (beta chain) is drawn from a study of T cells in Graves' hyperthyroidism and ophthalmopathy. Study-level points and caveats: Ophthalmopathy could be told apart from stable hyperthyroidism with a 13 V-J model. Ophthalmopathy onset followed model prediction by a median approximately 5.9 months.

The source material, RNA transcripts, was used to amplify TCR beta CDR3 regions. HTBI primers were the set used in a first-round RT-PCR of the TCR CDR3. TCRdb re-derived calls from the multiplex PCR reads in MiXCR, one entry per CDR3 protein. Here the sample spans hundreds of thousands of distinct CDR3 sequences, about 14% being singletons. J lost 0 bases, V lost 1 base, and 5 bases had no gene match. Germline V CDR1 and CDR2: SGHAT, FQNNGV. There are 17 residues in the CDR3. This clonotype was detected many times. Antigen: not known. Diagnosing involved the use of clinical symptoms, serum thyroxine and TRAb, thyroid ultrasound and orbital computed tomography.

The origin of this receptor is a woman in her thirties or forties with Graves' ophthalmopathy. The J gene is TRBJ2-7, the V gene TRBV11-2; 11 positions match TRBD2. Source material: blood. For the CDR3, the DNA is TGTGCCAGCAGCTTAGGGACTAGCGGGCAAAGCTCCTACGAGCAGTACTTC. Translating gives CASSLGTSGQSSYEQYF.